This record concerns one T cell receptor beta chain sequence. Its antigen is undetermined. These data come from a study of beta chain features in type 1 diabetes. CD4+ naive, central memory, regulatory and stem cell-like memory subsets were isolated by sorting on CD45RO/CCR7/CD25/CD127/CD95/CD27. Study-level results: Among patients with Type 1 diabetes, TCRB CDR3s were moderately but significantly shorter in every one of the four CD4+ subsets. Patients showed naive, central memory and Treg TCRB repertoires that appeared more similar than those of healthy donors. HLA influence on TCRB rearrangement stayed unresolved here.

Expressed TCRB transcripts got sequenced, as all isolated RNA was reverse transcribed. Sequenced by immunoSEQ multiplex PCR; TCRdb stores in-frame clones only, minus some. The table records 310,000 or so clones, approximately 9.7% of them present only once. This clonotype originated in a man younger than 40 with type 1 diabetes. Source material: central memory CD4+ T cells from blood.

The CDR3 DNA reads as TGCGCCAGCAGTGAAGGGACAACCTATGGCTACACCTTC. Translating it yields CASSEGTTYGYTF. The rearrangement uses TRBV10-2 and TRBJ1-2; TRBD1 might be the D (6 bases). CDR3 length: 13 residues. Germline assignment: CDR1 WSHSY and CDR2 SAAADI. V lost 3 bases and J 4 bases, leaving 9 bases between the germline ends.